The TCR beta chain described here comes from a study of blood T cells in healthy people across ages (dated by TCRdb to about 2015). A note on the overall study: In model experiments, roughly one uniquely barcoded TCR beta cDNA molecule per two T cells was captured by template switching. Using deep sequencing normalized with unique cDNA molecular identifiers, the study measured how TCR beta repertoire diversity changes with age. The donors were split into four age groups: young (average around 17 years), middle-aged (roughly 40), aged (about 56) and long-lived (approximately 89). To avoid experimental bias, donors of different ages were randomly spread across the sequencing lanes. The study analyzed two additional independent replicas of 1 million unique cDNA reads from the same blood draw for two donors, one aged 18 to 30 and one aged 80 or older. General conclusions and limits of the study: Because profiling used bulk unsorted PBMCs, naive and antigen-experienced compartments could not be compared conclusively. Because the CMV infection status of the donors was unknown, age-related changes in expanded clonotypes may potentially have been confounded. Observed TCR beta diversity per million T cells fell roughly linearly with age, and a significant reduction was already apparent by age around 40. Compared with the aged group, the long-lived group had more naive CD4+ T cells, fewer expanded clones and increased TCR diversity, suggesting age selection. Estimates of total diversity based on one million sequenced T cells were considered lower bounds and underestimates. A strong correlation was found between observed TCR beta diversity and the percentage of naive T cells measured by flow cytometry.

The donors were around 39 Caucasian individuals from Russia, aged roughly 6 to 90 years, who were systemically healthy. Roughly 9.5 milliliters of peripheral blood were drawn from each donor into EDTA-treated Vacutainer tubes. Ficoll-Paque density-gradient centrifugation was used to isolate PBMCs, with at least 7 million obtained per sample. Total RNA was extracted from PBMCs with Trizol reagent, with at least 5 micrograms obtained per sample. For every donor, flow cytometry on a PBMC aliquot measured the percentage of naive CD45RAhigh/CD27high T cells. This clonotype was picked up a small number of times. Its target antigen remains unknown. Base qualities are not provided; no much larger clone lies one nucleotide away. The junction shows trimming of 7 bases on V and 5 bases on J, plus 21 bases between the germline ends. The CDR3 contains 15 residues, cysteine and phenylalanine counted. CDR3 DNA only is kept here, 45 bases in frame from base 1. CDR1 and CDR2 (MNHEY, SMNVEV) derive from the germline V gene (reference sequence).

Library creation used 5' RACE. Sequencing relied on an Illumina HiSeq 2500. A second PCR of roughly 7 to 11 cycles was run with a J-beta primer mix and a sample-barcoded 5' primer. Each TCR beta cDNA molecule received a unique molecular identifier from a template-switch 5' adaptor carrying 12 random nucleotides. Each sample yielded at least 2.5 million CDR3-containing paired-end reads. First-strand cDNA synthesis was performed from all RNA using the Mint cDNA synthesis kit, with priming by a TRBC-specific oligonucleotide. Following uracil-DNA glycosylase treatment, all cDNA underwent a first 18-cycle PCR with the universal primers M1SS and BC2_uni_R. Per the authors' processing: Normalization of each sample was performed by random selection of 1 million high-quality reads, each carrying a distinct molecular identifier. Instead of being binned into consensus sequences, reads with shared molecular identifiers were discarded. CDR3 identification, clonotype clustering and error correction used MiTCR with a Q25 quality threshold and the strictest error-elimination algorithm. A nonparametric unseen species model with Euler transformation was used to estimate lower-bound total TCR beta diversity. TCRdb trimmed public reads at Q25 via fastp, called clones via MiXCR and kept in-frame beta chains. Rows with one shared CDR3 protein collapse into an entry with the most common genes and DNA. V and J calls and clone size were set by TCRdb, not the authors. Across this sample there are about 2 million distinct CDR3 sequences, with roughly 52% seen only once. The ten largest make up 2.1% of the sample.

The chain was built from TRBV27 and TRBJ2-7; a tentative D match to TRBD2 spans 7 bases. This TCR came from a woman aged 35 to 49 in good health. Sequencing was performed on blood. CDR3 sequence: CASILRSWGGNEQYF. DNA sequence: TGTGCCAGCATCCTAAGAAGTTGGGGGGGCAACGAGCAGTACTTC.